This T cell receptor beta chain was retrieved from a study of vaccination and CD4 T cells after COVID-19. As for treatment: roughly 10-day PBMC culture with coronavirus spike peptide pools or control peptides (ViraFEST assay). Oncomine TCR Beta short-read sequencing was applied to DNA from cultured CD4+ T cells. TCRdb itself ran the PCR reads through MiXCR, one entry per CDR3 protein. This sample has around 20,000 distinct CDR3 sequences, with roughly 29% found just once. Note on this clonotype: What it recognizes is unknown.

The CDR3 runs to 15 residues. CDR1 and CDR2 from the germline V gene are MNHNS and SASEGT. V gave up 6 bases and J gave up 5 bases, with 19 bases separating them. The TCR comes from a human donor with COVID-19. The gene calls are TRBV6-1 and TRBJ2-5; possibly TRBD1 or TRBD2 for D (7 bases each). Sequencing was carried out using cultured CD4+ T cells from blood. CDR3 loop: CASRGYRGGRETQYF. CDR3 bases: TGTGCCAGCAGAGGATACAGGGGAGGGAGGGAGACCCAGTACTTC.